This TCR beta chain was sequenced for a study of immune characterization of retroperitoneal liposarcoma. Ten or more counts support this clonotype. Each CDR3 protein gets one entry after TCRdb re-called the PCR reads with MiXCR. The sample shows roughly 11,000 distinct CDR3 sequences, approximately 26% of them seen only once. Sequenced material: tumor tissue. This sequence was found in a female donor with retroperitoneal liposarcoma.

CDR3 sequence reads: CASSDPRVQETQYF. CDR3 coding DNA: TGTGCCAGCAGTGATCCCAGGGTGCAAGAGACCCAGTACTTC. The gene calls are TRBV25-1 and TRBJ2-5; D possibly corresponds to TRBD1 (5 bases). Deletions cut 3 bases from V and 2 bases from J, with 10 bases between. Germline-derived CDR1 and CDR2 are MGHDK and SYGVNS. The CDR3 has 14 residues.